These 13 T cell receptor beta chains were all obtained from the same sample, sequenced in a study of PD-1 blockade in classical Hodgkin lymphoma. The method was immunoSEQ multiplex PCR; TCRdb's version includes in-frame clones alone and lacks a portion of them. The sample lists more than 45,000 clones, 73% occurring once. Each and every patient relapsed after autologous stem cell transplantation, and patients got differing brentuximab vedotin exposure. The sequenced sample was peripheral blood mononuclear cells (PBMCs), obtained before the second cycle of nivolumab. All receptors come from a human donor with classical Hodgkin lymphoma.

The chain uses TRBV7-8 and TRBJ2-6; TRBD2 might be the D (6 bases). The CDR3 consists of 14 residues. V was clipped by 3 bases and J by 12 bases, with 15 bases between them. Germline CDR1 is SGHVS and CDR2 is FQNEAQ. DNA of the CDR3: TGTGCCAGCAGCTTGAGACTAGAGGGAACCGTCCTGACTTTC. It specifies CASSLRLEGTVLTF.

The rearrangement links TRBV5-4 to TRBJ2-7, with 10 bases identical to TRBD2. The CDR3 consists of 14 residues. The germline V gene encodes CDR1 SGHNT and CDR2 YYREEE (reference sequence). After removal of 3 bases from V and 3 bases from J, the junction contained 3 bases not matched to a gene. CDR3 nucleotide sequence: TGTGCCAGCAGCTATGGGACTAGCGACTACGAGCAGTACTTC. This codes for CASSYGTSDYEQYF.

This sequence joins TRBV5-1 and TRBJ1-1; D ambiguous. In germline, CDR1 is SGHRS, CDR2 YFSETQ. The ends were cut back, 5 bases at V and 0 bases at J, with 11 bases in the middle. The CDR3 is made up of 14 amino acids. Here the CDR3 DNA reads TGCGCCAGCAGAGAGGGAACTATGAACACTGAAGCTTTCTTT. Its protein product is CASREGTMNTEAFF.

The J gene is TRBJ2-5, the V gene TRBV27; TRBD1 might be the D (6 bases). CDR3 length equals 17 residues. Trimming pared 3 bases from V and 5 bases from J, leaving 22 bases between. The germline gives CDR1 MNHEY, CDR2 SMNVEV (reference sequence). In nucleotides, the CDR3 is TGTGCCAGCAGTTTTGGTCGTTTCATGGGGGCAGAGGAGACCCAGTACTTC. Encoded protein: CASSFGRFMGAEETQYF.

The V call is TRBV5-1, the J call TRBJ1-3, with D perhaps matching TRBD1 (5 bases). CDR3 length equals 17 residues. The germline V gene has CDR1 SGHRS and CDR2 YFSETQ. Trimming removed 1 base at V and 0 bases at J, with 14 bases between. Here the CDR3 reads CASSLRPADSSGNTIYF. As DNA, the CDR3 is TGCGCCAGCAGCTTGAGGCCAGCCGACAGCTCTGGAAACACCATATATTTT.

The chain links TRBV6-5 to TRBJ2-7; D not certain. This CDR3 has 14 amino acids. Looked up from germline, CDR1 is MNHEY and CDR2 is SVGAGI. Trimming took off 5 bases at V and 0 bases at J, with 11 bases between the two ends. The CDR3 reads CASSRSETSYEQYF. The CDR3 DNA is TGTGCCAGCAGTCGGAGCGAAACCTCCTACGAGCAGTACTTC.

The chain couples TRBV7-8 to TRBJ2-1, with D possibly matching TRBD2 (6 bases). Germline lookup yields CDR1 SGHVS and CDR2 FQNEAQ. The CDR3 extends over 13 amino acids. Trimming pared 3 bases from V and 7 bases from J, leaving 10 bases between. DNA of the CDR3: TGTGCCAGCAGCTTGCTGGCGGGAAATGAGCAGTTCTTC. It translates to CASSLLAGNEQFF.

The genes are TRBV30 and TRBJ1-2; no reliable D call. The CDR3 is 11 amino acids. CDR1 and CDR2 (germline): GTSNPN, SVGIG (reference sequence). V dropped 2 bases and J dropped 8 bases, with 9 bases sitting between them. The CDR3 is CAWSSALGYTF. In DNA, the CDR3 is TGTGCCTGGAGTTCGGCTTTGGGCTACACCTTC.

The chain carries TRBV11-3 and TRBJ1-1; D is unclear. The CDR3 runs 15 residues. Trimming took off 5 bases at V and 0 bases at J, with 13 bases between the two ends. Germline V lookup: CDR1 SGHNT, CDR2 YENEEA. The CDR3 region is CASSTLPTMNTEAFF. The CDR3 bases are TGTGCCAGCAGCACCTTACCGACCATGAACACTGAAGCTTTCTTT.

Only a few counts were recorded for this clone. The CDR3 loop reads CASSSLGQLFYNEQYF. CDR3 in DNA: TGTGCCAGCAGCTCACTGGGCCAGCTCTTTTACAACGAGCAGTACTTC. The gene calls are TRBV5-6 and TRBJ2-7; D remains ambiguous. From germline, CDR1 is SGHDT and CDR2 YYEEEE. The CDR3 is 16 residues long. Trimming took 3 bases from V and 5 from J, leaving 21 bases between them.

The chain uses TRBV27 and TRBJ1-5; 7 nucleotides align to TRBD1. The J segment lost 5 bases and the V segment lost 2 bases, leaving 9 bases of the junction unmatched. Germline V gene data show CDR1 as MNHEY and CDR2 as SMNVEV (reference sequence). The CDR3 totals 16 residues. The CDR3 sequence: CASSLKGAGEDQPQHF. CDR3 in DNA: TGTGCCAGCAGTTTAAAGGGGGCAGGGGAGGATCAGCCCCAGCATTTT.

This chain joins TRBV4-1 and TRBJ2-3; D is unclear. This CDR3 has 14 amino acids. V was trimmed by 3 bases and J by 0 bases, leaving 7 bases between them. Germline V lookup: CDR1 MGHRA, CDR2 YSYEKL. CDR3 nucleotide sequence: TGCGCCAGCAGCCAGCAGAGAAGCACAGATACGCAGTATTTT. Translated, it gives CASSQQRSTDTQYF.

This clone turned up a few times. CDR3 nucleotide sequence: TGCGCCAGCAGCCATCCGTACGGGGACACTGAAGCTTTCTTT. This sequence encodes CASSHPYGDTEAFF. V usage is TRBV4-1 and J usage is TRBJ1-1, with D uncertain. V lost 3 bases to trimming and J lost 3 bases, with 11 bases between them. Germline assignment: CDR1 MGHRA and CDR2 YSYEKL. The CDR3 runs to 14 residues.